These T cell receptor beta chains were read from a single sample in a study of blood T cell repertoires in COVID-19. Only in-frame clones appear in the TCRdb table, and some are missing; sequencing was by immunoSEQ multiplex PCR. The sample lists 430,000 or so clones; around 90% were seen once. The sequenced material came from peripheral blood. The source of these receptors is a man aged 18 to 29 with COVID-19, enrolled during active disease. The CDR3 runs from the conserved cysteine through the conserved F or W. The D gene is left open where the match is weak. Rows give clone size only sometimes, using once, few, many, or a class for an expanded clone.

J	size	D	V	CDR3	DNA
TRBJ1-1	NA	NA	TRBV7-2	CASSLWTSNTEAFF	TGTGCCAGCAGCTTGTGGACATCGAACACTGAAGCTTTCTTT
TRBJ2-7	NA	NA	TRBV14	CASSHSGGSSYEQYF	TGTGCCAGCAGCCATTCCGGGGGAAGCTCCTACGAGCAGTACTTC
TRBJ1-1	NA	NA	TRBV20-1	CSASKGKNTEAFF	TGCAGTGCTAGTAAGGGGAAGAACACTGAAGCTTTCTTT
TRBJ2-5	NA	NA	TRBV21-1	CASSSLAGEETQYF	TGTGCCAGCAGCAGCCTAGCGGGGGAAGAGACCCAGTACTTC
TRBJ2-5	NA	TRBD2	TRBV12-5	CASGSQRGTYQETQYF	TGTGCTAGTGGTTCCCAGCGGGGGACCTACCAAGAGACCCAGTACTTC
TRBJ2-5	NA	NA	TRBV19	CASSIEPASPGEETQYF	TGTGCCAGTAGTATCGAACCAGCTTCCCCTGGGGAGGAGACCCAGTACTTC
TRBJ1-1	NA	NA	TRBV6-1	CASSEIGVMNTEAFF	TGTGCCAGCAGTGAAATAGGGGTGATGAACACTGAAGCTTTCTTT
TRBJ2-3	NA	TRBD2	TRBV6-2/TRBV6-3	CASSFGRAGVIDTQYF	TGTGCCAGCAGCTTTGGTAGGGCGGGGGTAATAGATACGCAGTATTTT
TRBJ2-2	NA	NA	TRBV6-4	CASSEGRWNTGELFF	TGTGCCAGCAGTGAAGGGAGGTGGAACACCGGGGAGCTGTTTTTT
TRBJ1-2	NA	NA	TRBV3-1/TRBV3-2	CASSPPIAGGADGYTF	TGTGCCAGCAGCCCCCCTATTGCGGGGGGCGCGGATGGCTACACCTTC
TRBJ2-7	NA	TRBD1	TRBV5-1	CASSPGQGVHEQYF	TGCGCCAGCAGCCCAGGACAGGGGGTACACGAGCAGTACTTC
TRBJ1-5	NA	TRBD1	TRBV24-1	CATGGRDSNQPQHF	TGTGCCACAGGGGGCAGGGATAGCAATCAGCCCCAGCATTTT
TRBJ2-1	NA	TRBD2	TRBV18	CASSLTSGGGSYNEQFF	TGTGCCAGCTCACTGACTAGCGGGGGCGGCTCCTACAATGAGCAGTTCTTC
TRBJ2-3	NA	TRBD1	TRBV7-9	CASNWGDRVKDTQYF	TGTGCCAGCAACTGGGGGGACAGGGTAAAAGATACGCAGTATTTT
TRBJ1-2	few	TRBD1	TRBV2	CASSSQGDYGYTF	TGTGCCAGCAGCTCACAGGGGGACTATGGCTACACCTTC
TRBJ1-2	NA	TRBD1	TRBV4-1	CASSPTGNLYGYTF	TGCGCCAGCAGCCCGACAGGGAACCTCTATGGCTACACCTTC
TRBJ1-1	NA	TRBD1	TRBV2	CASKDRRPLMNTEAFF	TGTGCCAGCAAGGACAGGCGACCCCTTATGAACACTGAAGCTTTCTTT
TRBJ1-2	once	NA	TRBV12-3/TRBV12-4	CASSQAIVYGYTF	TGTGCCAGCAGTCAGGCTATAGTCTATGGCTACACCTTC
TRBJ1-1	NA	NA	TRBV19	CASSQGWDTEAFF	TGTGCCAGTAGTCAGGGGTGGGACACTGAAGCTTTCTTT
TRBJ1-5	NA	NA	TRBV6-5	CASSSRFEPQHF	TGTGCCAGCAGTTCGCGCTTTGAGCCCCAGCATTTT